The entry below describes one T cell receptor (beta chain). Its antigen remains undetermined. No much larger clone exists at a distance of one base, and base qualities are not known. This entry comes from a study of monozygotic twins with cystic fibrosis (TCRdb year 2021). A note on the overall study: Barcoded libraries were prepared from three micrograms of fragmented DNA with around 15 PCR cycles. TCR beta repertoires were compared within and between 16 monozygotic twin pairs with cystic fibrosis so that genetic influence on V and J gene usage could be assessed. The cohort comprised ten female and six male twin pairs aged about 2.0 to 40 years, median approximately 10 years, mostly children and adolescents. Twins were ranked among 1,060 cohort participants for weight-for-height and FEVPerc (FEV1 disease centile) on the day of blood sampling. Data for three of the twin pairs had already been reported earlier in a different context.

Study-wide conclusions, independent of this receptor: Only a small cohort was studied, and no association of shared CDR3 numbers with age, concordance or disease severity was found. Simpson clonality tended to be low (median roughly 0.009), which suggests a naive-dominated repertoire, although clonality was higher in the most severely affected patients. The greatest similarity to the co-twin was observed for V gene usage in 13 of 16 pairs and for J usage in 8 of 16 pairs, which suggested genetic constraints. Monozygotic CF twin pairs shared significantly more nucleotide-identical clonotypes within each pair than unrelated CF individuals shared with one another (P = 0.000026, Mann-Whitney).

The twin pairs came from the European Cystic Fibrosis Twin and Sibling Study Cohort, a cohort that recruited patients from over a hundred CF clinics across 14 European countries. Zygosity and CFTR genotype were confirmed in-house, and zygosity was tested by multiplex PCR of nine short tandem repeat loci. Peripheral blood was sampled from each twin, and clinical parameters were recorded on the day of blood sampling. Phenol/chloroform extraction was used to isolate genomic DNA from peripheral blood cells, and the DNA was then kept in TE buffer at 4 degrees C. TCR beta CDR3 regions were amplified by multiplex PCR using the immunoSEQ immune profiling system, following the manufacturer's instructions. An Illumina NextSeq system was used to carry out the sequencing. The original pipeline was this. Sequence data were processed on the immunoSEQ Analyzer platform, and clonality was computed as the square root of Simpson's index of productive rearrangements. Jensen-Shannon distance served as the measure of similarity in V and J usage, while OLGA was used to compute CDR3 generation probabilities. Shared CDR3 sequences were searched against the immuneACCESS database (August 2020) and VDJdb (December 2020). The clones in this table, taken by TCRdb from immuneACCESS, are in-frame only. Not every clone is retained; where verified, under half of the shortfall comes from an unresolved V gene, and the cause of the rest is unknown. The V and J calls and clone size were taken over from that table, and D and trimming were inferred from the DNA. Within this sample are 9,000 or so clones, with over 98% of them counted one time only. The ten most abundant clones make up approximately 0.22% of the sample.

The specimen was blood. The source of this sequence is a girl aged 2 to 9 with cystic fibrosis.

The CDR3 is CASSDRGLGYGYTF. The nucleotides read TGTGCCAGCAGTGACAGGGGGCTTGGATATGGCTACACCTTC. The rearrangement joined TRBV25-1 to TRBJ1-2; TRBD1 lines up with 8 middle nucleotides. The CDR1 and CDR2 encoded by the germline V gene are MGHDK and SYGVNS. Trimming accounts for 3 bases at V and 5 bases at J, while the number of junction bases matched to no gene is 5. The CDR3 measures 14 amino acids from cysteine to phenylalanine. Only the CDR3 part of the read is kept: 42 bases, read in frame from the first base.